This is a list of T cell receptor beta chains from one sample in a study of cytomegalovirus exposure and HLA in healthy donors. The repertoire was sequenced with immunoSEQ multiplex PCR; TCRdb's copy has only in-frame clones and lacks some. The table lists about 110,000 clones, 75% of them singletons. Input material: PBMCs. All receptors come from a male donor in good health and CMV-seropositive. CDR3s include the opening cysteine and the closing phenylalanine or tryptophan. Each record gives: V gene, D gene, J gene, clone size, CDR3 DNA, CDR3 protein. The D gene is left open where the match is weak. The size field is filled for only some rows; it gives once, few, many or a size class.

TRBV6-5,TRBD2,TRBJ2-7,.,TGTGCCAGCAGTTACGACGGGGGGGCCTACGAGCAGTACTTC,CASSYDGGAYEQYF
TRBV4-1,TRBD1,TRBJ2-7,.,TGCGCCAGCAGCCAAGATGGGACAGGGGCGGGAGAGCAGTACTTC,CASSQDGTGAGEQYF
TRBV11-2,TRBD1,TRBJ2-7,once,TGTGCCAGCAGCTTAGATCCGGGCGGGGACAGGGACGAGCAGTACTTC,CASSLDPGGDRDEQYF
TRBV9,.,TRBJ2-7,.,TGTGCCAGCAGCGCTCAGGGGAAAGGTCCATACGAGCAGTACTTC,CASSAQGKGPYEQYF
TRBV2,TRBD1,TRBJ2-1,.,TGTGCCAGCAGTAAGGGACAGGGAGTTGCGAGCTCCTACAATGAGCAGTTCTTC,CASSKGQGVASSYNEQFF
TRBV7-2,TRBD1,TRBJ1-5,.,TGTGCCAGCAGCTTAGTAACGGGACAGGGGCAGCCCCAGCATTTT,CASSLVTGQGQPQHF
TRBV7-9,.,TRBJ1-1,.,TGTGCCAGCAGCTTAGGGGGAGGTGGCACTGAAGCTTTCTTT,CASSLGGGGTEAFF
TRBV7-2,.,TRBJ1-1,.,TGTGCCAGCACCCTAAGCATCTACACTGAAGCTTTCTTT,CASTLSIYTEAFF
TRBV6-5,.,TRBJ1-5,.,TGTGCCAGCAGTTATTCGGGTAGCAATCAGCCCCAGCATTTT,CASSYSGSNQPQHF
TRBV6-1,TRBD1,TRBJ1-5,.,TGTGCCAGCAGGGCGACGGGACAGGGGAATCAGCCCCAGCATTTT,CASRATGQGNQPQHF
TRBV7-7,TRBD1,TRBJ2-1,few,TGTGCTAGCAGCTTAACAGGGGTGGATGAGCAGTTCTTC,CASSLTGVDEQFF
TRBV13,TRBD1,TRBJ1-4,.,TGTGCCAGCAGCTTCCGAAGTGGAAGGACAGGGGGTGAAAAACTGTTTTTT,CASSFRSGRTGGEKLFF
TRBV13,TRBD2,TRBJ2-7,once,TGTGCCAGCAGCTTAGGCTCACTAGCGTCTAAGAACTACGAGCAGTACTTC,CASSLGSLASKNYEQYF
TRBV5-6,.,TRBJ2-3,once,TGTGCCAGCAGCCTCAGGGTCACAGATACGCAGTATTTT,CASSLRVTDTQYF
TRBV27,TRBD2,TRBJ2-7,once,TGTGCCAGCAGGCAACTGGGCGGGAGCTCCTACGAGCAGTACTTC,CASRQLGGSSYEQYF
TRBV19,.,TRBJ2-6,.,TGTGCCAGTAGACAGACAGGTTACTCTGGGGCCAACGTCCTGACTTTC,CASRQTGYSGANVLTF
TRBV27,TRBD2,TRBJ2-7,.,TGTGCCAGCAGGGGGAGGGCGTCTTCCTACGAGCAGTACTTC,CASRGRASSYEQYF
TRBV6-5,.,TRBJ2-7,.,TGTGCCAGCAGTTACTCAGGGAGACCCTCCTACGAGCAGTACTTC,CASSYSGRPSYEQYF
TRBV5-4,.,TRBJ1-2,.,TGTGCCAGCAGCATAGACAGGCTCGACTATGGCTACACCTTC,CASSIDRLDYGYTF
TRBV19,.,TRBJ2-2,.,TGTGCCAGTAGGTACGGCACCGGGGAGCTGTTTTTT,CASRYGTGELFF
TRBV4-1,.,TRBJ2-7,.,TGCGCCAGCAGCCGATCCGGGGGTACCTACGAGCAGTACTTC,CASSRSGGTYEQYF
TRBV30,TRBD1,TRBJ2-7,once,TGTGCCTGGACTCTGGGACAGGGCGGAGAGCAGTACTTC,CAWTLGQGGEQYF
TRBV11-2,.,TRBJ1-4,.,TGTGCCAGCACCTCTCGGGGAGGTGAAAAACTGTTTTTT,CASTSRGGEKLFF
TRBV18,.,TRBJ2-5,.,TGTGCCAGCTCCCCCCGGGACACTTGGCAAGAGACCCAGTACTTC,CASSPRDTWQETQYF
TRBV5-4,TRBD1,TRBJ1-2,.,TGTGCCAGCAGCCAGGACAGGGGGAACTATGGCTACACCTTC,CASSQDRGNYGYTF
TRBV5-5,TRBD2,TRBJ2-5,.,TGTGCCAGCAGCTTGGGAACGGGGGGGCCGTCTTGGGAGACCCAGTACTTC,CASSLGTGGPSWETQYF
TRBV30,.,TRBJ2-4,.,TGTGCCTGGAGCGTCGAAGGGGTCATTCAGTACTTC,CAWSVEGVIQYF
TRBV9,.,TRBJ1-2,few,TGTGCCAGCAGCGTAGGCGGGGGGAACTATGGCTACACCTTC,CASSVGGGNYGYTF
TRBV2,.,TRBJ2-5,once,TGTGCCACAGCAAGAGGTAGCGTCGAAGAGACCCAGTACTTC,CATARGSVEETQYF
TRBV4-2,TRBD1,TRBJ1-3,.,TGTGCCAGCAGCCGGACAGGGGGTATAAACACCATATATTTT,CASSRTGGINTIYF
TRBV7-2,TRBD2,TRBJ2-5,.,TGTGCCAGCAGCTCCCTAGCGGTATGGGGTGAGACCCAGTACTTC,CASSSLAVWGETQYF
TRBV19,.,TRBJ1-1,.,TGTGCCAGTAGTATAGGGTCATTGAGGGGAGGCACTGAAGCTTTCTTT,CASSIGSLRGGTEAFF
TRBV9,TRBD2,TRBJ2-3,.,TGTGCCAGCAGCGTAGAGCTAGCGGTCACAGATACGCAGTATTTT,CASSVELAVTDTQYF
TRBV4-3,TRBD1,TRBJ1-2,.,TGCGCCAGCAGCCAAGACATCGGACAGGGGAAATTCTATGGCTACCCCTTC,CASSQDIGQGKFYGYPF
TRBV30,.,TRBJ1-3,.,TGTGCCTGGAGCATGGGGGGCTCTGGAAACACCATATATTTT,CAWSMGGSGNTIYF
TRBV18,.,TRBJ2-1,.,TGTGCCAGCTCACCAAGGTCTGCGTGGGGGGGCCTGGGCAATGAGCAGTTCTTC,CASSPRSAWGGLGNEQFF
TRBV10-3,.,TRBJ1-2,.,TGTGCCATCACCCCATCGACAGCAGCTAACTATGGCTACACCTTC,CAITPSTAANYGYTF
TRBV2,TRBD1,TRBJ2-7,.,TGTGCCAGCAACACCGGGACAGCGGAGGATGAGCAGTACTTC,CASNTGTAEDEQYF
TRBV28,.,TRBJ1-2,once,TGTGCCAGCAGCGGCTATGGCTACACCTTC,CASSGYGYTF
TRBV10-3,TRBD2,TRBJ2-7,.,TGTGCCATCAGTGAGTCGATACTAGCGGACTCCTACGAGCAGTACTTC,CAISESILADSYEQYF
TRBV5-4,TRBD1,TRBJ1-5,.,TGCGCCAGCAGCCGAGGACAGGATAGCAATCAGCCCCAGCATTTT,CASSRGQDSNQPQHF
TRBV27,TRBD2,TRBJ2-1,.,TGTGCCAGCAGTTTATCCTTAGCGGGGTTTTTCAATGAGCAGTTCTTC,CASSLSLAGFFNEQFF
TRBV5-6,.,TRBJ2-3,few,TGTGCCAGCAGCGAGGGACACTACCTATCGGCAGATACGCAGTATTTT,CASSEGHYLSADTQYF
TRBV4-2,TRBD2,TRBJ2-3,.,TGTGCCAGCAGCCAAGGATCTAGCGGGGATACGCAGTATTTT,CASSQGSSGDTQYF
TRBV27,.,TRBJ1-5,.,TGTGCCAGCAGTCTGCGGGGTGGGCCCCAGCATTTT,CASSLRGGPQHF
TRBV19,.,TRBJ2-7,.,TGTGCCAGTAGGGGTCCTCTAGAGGGCGAGCAGTACTTC,CASRGPLEGEQYF
TRBV6-1,.,TRBJ1-6,.,TGTGCCAGCAGTGGGGCAGGGAGGGGTTATAATTCACCCCTCCACTTT,CASSGAGRGYNSPLHF
TRBV5-6,.,TRBJ2-2,.,TGTGCCAGCAGGACCGGGTCCCACACCGGGGAGCTGTTTTTT,CASRTGSHTGELFF
TRBV25-1,.,TRBJ1-1,.,TGTGCCAGCAGTAACCCGCTGGCGGGGGACGCTTTCTTT,CASSNPLAGDAFF
TRBV30,.,TRBJ2-5,once,TGTGCCTGGAGTGAAACAGGGGAGACCCAGTACTTC,CAWSETGETQYF
TRBV29-1,.,TRBJ2-2,few,TGCAGCGTGGACCGGGGGAACACCGGGGAGCTGTTTTTT,CSVDRGNTGELFF
TRBV14,.,TRBJ2-2,.,TGTGCCAGCAGCCAAGATGCCCGGTTCACCGGGGAGCTGTTTTTT,CASSQDARFTGELFF
TRBV5-1,TRBD1,TRBJ2-7,.,TGCGCCAGCAGCTACGGGGACAGTAGGGGCTACGAGCAGTACTTC,CASSYGDSRGYEQYF
TRBV7-3,TRBD2,TRBJ2-7,.,TGTGCCAGCAGCCCGAGGGGGATAGCGGGAAAGGGCGAGCAGTACTTC,CASSPRGIAGKGEQYF